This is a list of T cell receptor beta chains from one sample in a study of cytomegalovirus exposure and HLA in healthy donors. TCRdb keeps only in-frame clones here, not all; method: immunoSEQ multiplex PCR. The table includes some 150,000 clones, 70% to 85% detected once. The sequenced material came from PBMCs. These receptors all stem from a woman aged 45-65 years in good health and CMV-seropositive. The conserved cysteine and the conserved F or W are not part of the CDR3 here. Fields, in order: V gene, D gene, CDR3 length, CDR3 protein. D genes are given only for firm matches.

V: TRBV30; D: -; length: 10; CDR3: AWSVGAQPQH
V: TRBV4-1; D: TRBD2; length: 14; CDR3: ASSQVVLAGAYEQY
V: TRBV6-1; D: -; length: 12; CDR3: ASSIGVSNQPQH
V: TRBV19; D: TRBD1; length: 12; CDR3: ASSAGTGTYEQY
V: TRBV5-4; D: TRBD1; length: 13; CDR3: ASSWGTGGNGELF
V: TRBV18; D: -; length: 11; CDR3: ASSPREYTEAF
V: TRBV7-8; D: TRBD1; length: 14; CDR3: ASSLGRQGAVYGYT
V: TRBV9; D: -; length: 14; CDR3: ASSAMAQGGQTEAF
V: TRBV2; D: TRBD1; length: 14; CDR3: ASTQIGTGVKYEQY
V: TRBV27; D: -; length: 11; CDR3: ASSLWETGELF
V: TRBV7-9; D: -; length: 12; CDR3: ASSLVAGDYGYT
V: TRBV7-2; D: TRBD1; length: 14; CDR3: ASSLMGTGYTDTQY
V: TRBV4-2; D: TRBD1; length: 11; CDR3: ASSRLTGDGYT
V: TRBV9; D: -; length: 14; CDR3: ASSVETGTATGELF
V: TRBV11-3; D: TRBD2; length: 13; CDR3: ASSLAGGSTGELF
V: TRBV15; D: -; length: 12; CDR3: ATVPAVLGNEQF
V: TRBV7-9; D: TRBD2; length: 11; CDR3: ASSLLAADTQY
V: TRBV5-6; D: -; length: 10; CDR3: ASSWTDNEQF
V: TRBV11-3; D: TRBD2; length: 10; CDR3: ASSPGGNEQF
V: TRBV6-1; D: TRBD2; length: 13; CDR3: ASRPSAGLTDTQY
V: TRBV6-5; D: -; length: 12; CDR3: ASSSGALYEKLF
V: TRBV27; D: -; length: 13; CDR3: ASSLNPRLRDEQY
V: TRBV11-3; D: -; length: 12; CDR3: ASSPRLGTGELF
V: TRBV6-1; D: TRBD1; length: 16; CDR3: ASSEGTGGRTRNTEAF
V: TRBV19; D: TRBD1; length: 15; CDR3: ASSIGIQTGGADTQY